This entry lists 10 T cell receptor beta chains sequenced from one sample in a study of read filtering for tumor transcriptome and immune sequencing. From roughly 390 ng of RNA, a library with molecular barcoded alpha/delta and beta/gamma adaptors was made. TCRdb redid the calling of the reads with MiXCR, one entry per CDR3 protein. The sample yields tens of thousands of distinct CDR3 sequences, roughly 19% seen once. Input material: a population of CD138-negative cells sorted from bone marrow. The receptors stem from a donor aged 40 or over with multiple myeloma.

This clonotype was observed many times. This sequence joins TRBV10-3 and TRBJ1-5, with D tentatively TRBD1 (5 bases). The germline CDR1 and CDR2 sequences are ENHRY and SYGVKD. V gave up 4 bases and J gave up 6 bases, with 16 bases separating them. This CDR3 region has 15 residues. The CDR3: CAISGGRGSGQPQHF. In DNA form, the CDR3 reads TGTGCCATCAGTGGAGGAAGGGGCAGCGGTCAGCCCCAGCATTTT.

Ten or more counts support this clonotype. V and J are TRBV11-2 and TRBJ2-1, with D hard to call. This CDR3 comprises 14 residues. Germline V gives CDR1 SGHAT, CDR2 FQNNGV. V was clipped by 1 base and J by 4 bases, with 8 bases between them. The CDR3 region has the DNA TGTGCCAGCAGCTTAGTCGGCCCTTACAATGAGCAGTTCTTC. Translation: CASSLVGPYNEQFF.

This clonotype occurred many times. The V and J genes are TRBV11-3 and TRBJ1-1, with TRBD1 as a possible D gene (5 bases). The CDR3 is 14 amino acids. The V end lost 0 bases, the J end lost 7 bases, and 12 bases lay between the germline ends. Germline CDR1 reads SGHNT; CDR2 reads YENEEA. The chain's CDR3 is CASSLEQAQDEAFF. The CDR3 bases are TGTGCCAGCAGCTTAGAACAGGCCCAAGATGAAGCTTTCTTT.

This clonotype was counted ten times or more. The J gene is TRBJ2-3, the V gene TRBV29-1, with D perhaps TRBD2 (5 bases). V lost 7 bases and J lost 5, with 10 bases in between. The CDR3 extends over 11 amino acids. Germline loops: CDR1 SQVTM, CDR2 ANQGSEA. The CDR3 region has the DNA TGCAGCGGGACTTCGGAAGATACGCAGTATTTT. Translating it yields CSGTSEDTQYF.

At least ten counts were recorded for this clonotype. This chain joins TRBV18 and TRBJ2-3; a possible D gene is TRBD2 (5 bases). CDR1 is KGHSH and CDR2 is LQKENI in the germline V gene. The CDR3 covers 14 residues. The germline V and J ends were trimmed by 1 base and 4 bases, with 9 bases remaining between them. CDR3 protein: CASSPLIASDTQYF. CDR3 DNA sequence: TGTGCCAGCTCACCACTAATAGCGTCAGATACGCAGTATTTT. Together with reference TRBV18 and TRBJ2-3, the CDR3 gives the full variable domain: NAGVMQNPRHLVRRRGQEARLRCSPMKGHSHVYWYRQLPEEGLKFMVYLQKENIIDESGMPKERFSAEFPKEGPSILRIQQVVRGDSAAYFCASSPLIASDTQYFGPGTRLTVL.

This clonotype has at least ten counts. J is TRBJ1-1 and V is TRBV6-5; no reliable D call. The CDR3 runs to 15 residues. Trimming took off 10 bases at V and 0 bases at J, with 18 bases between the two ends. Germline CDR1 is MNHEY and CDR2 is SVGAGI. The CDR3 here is CATTIHAPMNTEAFF. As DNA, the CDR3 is TGTGCCACCACAATCCACGCCCCTATGAACACTGAAGCTTTCTTT.

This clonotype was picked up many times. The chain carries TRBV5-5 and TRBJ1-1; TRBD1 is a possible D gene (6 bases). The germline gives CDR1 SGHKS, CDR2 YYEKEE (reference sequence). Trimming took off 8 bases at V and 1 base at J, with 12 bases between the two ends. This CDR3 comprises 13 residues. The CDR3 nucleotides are TGTGCCAGGTCTCCGGGACAGAACACTGAAGCTTTCTTT. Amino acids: CARSPGQNTEAFF. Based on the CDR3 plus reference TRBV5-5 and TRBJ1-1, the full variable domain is DAGVTQSPTHLIKTRGQQVTLRCSPISGHKSVSWYQQVLGQGPQFIFQYYEKEERGRGNFPDRFSARQFPNYSSELNVNALLLGDSALYLCARSPGQNTEAFFGQGTRLTVV.

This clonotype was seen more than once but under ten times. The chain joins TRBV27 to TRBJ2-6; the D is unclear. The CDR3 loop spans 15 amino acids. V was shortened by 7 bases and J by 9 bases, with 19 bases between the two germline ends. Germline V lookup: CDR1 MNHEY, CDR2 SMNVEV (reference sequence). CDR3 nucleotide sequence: TGTGCCAGCAAAGCTACAGAATTCCGAGGCAACGTCCTGACTTTC. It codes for CASKATEFRGNVLTF. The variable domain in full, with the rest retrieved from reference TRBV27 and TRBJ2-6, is EAQVTQNPRYLITVTGKKLTVTCSQNMNHEYMSWYRQDPGLGLRQIYYSMNVEVTDKGDVPEGYKVSRKEKRNFPLILESPSPNQTSLYFCASKATEFRGNVLTFGAGSRLTVL.

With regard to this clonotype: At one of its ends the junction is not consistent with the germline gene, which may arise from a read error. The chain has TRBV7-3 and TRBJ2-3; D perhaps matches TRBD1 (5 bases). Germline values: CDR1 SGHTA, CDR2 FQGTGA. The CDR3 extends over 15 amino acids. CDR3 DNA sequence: TGTGCCAGCAGCCCTCTAGGGGTTGGGGCAGATTCGCAGTATTTT. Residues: CASSPLGVGADSQYF.

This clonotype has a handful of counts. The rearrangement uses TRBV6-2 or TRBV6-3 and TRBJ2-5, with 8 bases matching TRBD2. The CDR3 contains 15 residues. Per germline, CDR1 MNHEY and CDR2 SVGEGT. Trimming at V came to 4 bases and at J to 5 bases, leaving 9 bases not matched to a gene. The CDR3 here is CASSSSGGAWETQYF. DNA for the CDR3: TGTGCCAGCAGTTCCAGCGGGGGAGCCTGGGAGACCCAGTACTTC.